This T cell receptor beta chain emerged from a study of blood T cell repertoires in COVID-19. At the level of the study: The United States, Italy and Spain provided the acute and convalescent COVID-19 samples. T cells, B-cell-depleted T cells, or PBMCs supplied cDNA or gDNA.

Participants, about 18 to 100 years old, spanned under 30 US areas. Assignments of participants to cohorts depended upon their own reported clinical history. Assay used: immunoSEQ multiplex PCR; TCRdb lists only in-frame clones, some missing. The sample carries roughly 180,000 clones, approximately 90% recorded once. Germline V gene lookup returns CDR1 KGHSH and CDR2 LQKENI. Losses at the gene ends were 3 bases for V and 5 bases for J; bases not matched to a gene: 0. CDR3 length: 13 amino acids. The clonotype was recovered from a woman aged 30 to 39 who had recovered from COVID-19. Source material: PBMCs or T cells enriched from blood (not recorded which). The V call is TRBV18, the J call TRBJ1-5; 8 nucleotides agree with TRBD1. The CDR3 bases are TGTGCCAGCTCACCGGACAGGGATCAGCCCCAGCATTTT. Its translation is CASSPDRDQPQHF.